This TCR beta chain was sequenced in a study of early T cells in non-severe SARS-CoV-2 infection. About the study: Unsorted whole-blood RNA was sequenced in bulk, leaving chains unpaired.

The V gene end was trimmed by 0 bases and the J gene end by 4 bases; junction bases not matched to a gene: 8. The CDR3 sequence is 16 residues long. Germline V gene data show CDR1 as LGHNA and CDR2 as YSLEER. Researchers attached unique molecular identifiers to individual cDNA molecules. TCRdb independently ran MiXCR on the 5' RACE reads; one entry per CDR3 protein. The table lists over 20,000 distinct CDR3 sequences, roughly 5.3% of them singletons. This sequence originates from an adult who was a healthcare worker with PCR-confirmed SARS-CoV-2 infection or an uninfected control (not recorded which). This chain connects TRBV4-3 to TRBJ1-1; TRBD1 matches 7 bases. Input material: whole blood. CDR3 in amino acids: CASSQESGGWGTEAFF. CDR3 DNA: TGCGCCAGCAGCCAAGAATCAGGGGGTTGGGGCACTGAAGCTTTCTTT.